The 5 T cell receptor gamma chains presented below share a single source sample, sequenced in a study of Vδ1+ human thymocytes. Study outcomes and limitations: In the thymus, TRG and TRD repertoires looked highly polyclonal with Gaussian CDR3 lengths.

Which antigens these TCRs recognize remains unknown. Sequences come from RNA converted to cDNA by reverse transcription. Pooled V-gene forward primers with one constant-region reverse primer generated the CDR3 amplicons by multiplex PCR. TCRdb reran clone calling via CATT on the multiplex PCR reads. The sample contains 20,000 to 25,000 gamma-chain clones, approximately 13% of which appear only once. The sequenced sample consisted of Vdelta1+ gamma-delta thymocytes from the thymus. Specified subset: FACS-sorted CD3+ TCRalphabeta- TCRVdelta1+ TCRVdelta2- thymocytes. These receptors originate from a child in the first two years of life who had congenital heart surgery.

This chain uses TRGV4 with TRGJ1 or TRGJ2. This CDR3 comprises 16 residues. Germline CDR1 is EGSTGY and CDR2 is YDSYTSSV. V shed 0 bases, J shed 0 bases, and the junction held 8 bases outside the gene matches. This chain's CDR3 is CATWDGPNLNYYKKLF. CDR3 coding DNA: TGTGCCACCTGGGATGGGCCGAATTTGAATTATTATAAGAAACTCTTT.

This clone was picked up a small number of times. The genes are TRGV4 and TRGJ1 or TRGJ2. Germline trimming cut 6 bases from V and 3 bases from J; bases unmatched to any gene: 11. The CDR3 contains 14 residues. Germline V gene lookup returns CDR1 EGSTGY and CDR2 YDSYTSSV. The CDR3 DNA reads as TGTGCCACCTGGACCACACGACGTTATTATAAGAAACTCTTT. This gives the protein CATWTTRRYYKKLF.

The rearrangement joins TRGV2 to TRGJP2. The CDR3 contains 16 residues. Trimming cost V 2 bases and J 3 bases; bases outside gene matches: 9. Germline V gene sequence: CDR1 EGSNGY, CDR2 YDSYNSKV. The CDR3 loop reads CATWDAPVGSDWIKTF. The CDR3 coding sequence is TGTGCCACCTGGGACGCCCCGGTAGGTAGTGATTGGATCAAGACGTTT.

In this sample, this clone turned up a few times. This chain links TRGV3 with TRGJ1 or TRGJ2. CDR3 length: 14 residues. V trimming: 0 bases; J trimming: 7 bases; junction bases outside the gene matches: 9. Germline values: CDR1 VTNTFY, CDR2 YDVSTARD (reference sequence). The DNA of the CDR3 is TGTGCCACCTGGGACAGGCTCTATCGATATAAGAAACTCTTT. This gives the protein CATWDRLYRYKKLF.

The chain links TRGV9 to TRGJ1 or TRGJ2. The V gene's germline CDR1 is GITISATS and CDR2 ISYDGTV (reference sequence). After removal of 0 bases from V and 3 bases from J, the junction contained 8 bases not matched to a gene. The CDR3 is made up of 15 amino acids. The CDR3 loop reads CALWEVQTLYYKKLF. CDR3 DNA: TGTGCCTTGTGGGAGGTGCAAACCCTTTATTATAAGAAACTCTTT.